One T cell receptor (beta chain) is described in this entry. This sample stems from a study of OX40 agonist ivuxolimab in advanced cancers. Only in-frame clones appear in the TCRdb table, and some are missing; sequencing was by immunoSEQ multiplex PCR. The table lists roughly 71,000 clones, roughly 84% of them singletons. The CDR3 contains 13 residues. Germline V gene sequence: CDR1 MNHEY, CDR2 SMNVEV (reference sequence). The TCR originated in an adult with an advanced solid tumor such as melanoma, head and neck, liver or kidney cancer. This sequence joins TRBV27 and TRBJ2-5; no clear D gene. The J call is doubtful: the DNA matches TRBJ2-7 better. The specimen comprised CD4+ or CD8+ T cells sorted from blood, sampled in a trial of the OX40 agonist ivuxolimab. CDR3 residues: CASRSRREYEQYF. The DNA of the CDR3 is TGTGCCAGCCGCTCTAGACGAGAGTACGAGCAGTACTTC.